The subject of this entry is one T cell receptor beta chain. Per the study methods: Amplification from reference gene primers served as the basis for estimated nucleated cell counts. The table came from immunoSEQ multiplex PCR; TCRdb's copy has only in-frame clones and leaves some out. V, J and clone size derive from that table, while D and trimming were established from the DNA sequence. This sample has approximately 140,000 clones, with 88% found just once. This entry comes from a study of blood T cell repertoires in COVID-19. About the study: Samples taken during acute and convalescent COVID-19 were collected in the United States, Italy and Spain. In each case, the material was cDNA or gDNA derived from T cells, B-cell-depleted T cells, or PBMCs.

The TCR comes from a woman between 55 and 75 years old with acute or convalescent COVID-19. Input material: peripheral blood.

In DNA, the CDR3 is TGTGCCAGCTCACCTAATCGGGGCCAAGAGACCCAGTACTTC. Translated, it gives CASSPNRGQETQYF. This chain joins TRBV18 and TRBJ2-5, with D tentatively TRBD2 (5 bases). V gave up 3 bases and J gave up 1 base, with 9 bases separating them. In germline, CDR1 is KGHSH, CDR2 LQKENI. The CDR3 has 14 residues. Full variable domain (outside the CDR3, taken from reference TRBV18 and TRBJ2-5): NAGVMQNPRHLVRRRGQEARLRCSPMKGHSHVYWYRQLPEEGLKFMVYLQKENIIDESGMPKERFSAEFPKEGPSILRIQQVVRGDSAAYFCASSPNRGQETQYFGPGTRLLVL.